Listed below are T cell receptor beta chains from one sample, sequenced in a study of radiotherapy plus CTLA-4 blockade in lung cancer. Produced via immunoSEQ multiplex PCR; TCRdb's table is partial and in-frame only. The sample holds some 60,000 clones, about three quarters seen once. This specimen was peripheral blood, taken from a patient treated with radiotherapy plus ipilimumab. Every receptor here comes from a human donor with non-small cell lung cancer who had a partial response to radiotherapy plus ipilimumab. The CDR3 runs from the conserved cysteine through the conserved F or W. D genes are given only for firm matches. Clone size is stated in some rows and not others, as once, few, many or a class when expanded.

J gene: TRBJ1-4; D gene: .; V gene: TRBV18; clone size: .; CDR3 protein: CASSDTGTTNEKLFF; CDR3 DNA: TGTGCCAGCTCAGATACCGGTACAACTAATGAAAAACTGTTTTTT
J gene: TRBJ1-6; D gene: TRBD1; V gene: TRBV7-3; clone size: .; CDR3 protein: CASSPGTGYNSPLHF; CDR3 DNA: TGTGCCAGCAGCCCCGGGACAGGGTATAATTCACCCCTCCACTTT
J gene: TRBJ1-2; D gene: .; V gene: TRBV4-1; clone size: .; CDR3 protein: CASSQVGATGPGLNYGYTF; CDR3 DNA: TGCGCCAGCAGCCAAGTGGGGGCCACAGGACCCGGTCTTAACTATGGCTACACCTTC
J gene: TRBJ2-7; D gene: .; V gene: TRBV9; clone size: .; CDR3 protein: CASSVQAGKKDEQYF; CDR3 DNA: TGTGCCAGCAGCGTTCAGGCAGGGAAGAAAGACGAGCAGTACTTC
J gene: TRBJ1-1; D gene: .; V gene: TRBV11-2; clone size: few; CDR3 protein: CASSLGVIMNTEAFF; CDR3 DNA: TGTGCCAGCAGCCTCGGGGTTATCATGAACACTGAAGCTTTCTTT
J gene: TRBJ2-3; D gene: TRBD2; V gene: TRBV29-1; clone size: .; CDR3 protein: CSVEALGGGVADTQYF; CDR3 DNA: TGCAGCGTTGAAGCACTCGGCGGGGGGGTCGCAGATACGCAGTATTTT
J gene: TRBJ1-5; D gene: TRBD1; V gene: TRBV6-7; clone size: .; CDR3 protein: CASTEKGASMGRQPQHF; CDR3 DNA: TGTGCCAGCACCGAGAAGGGGGCGTCTATGGGTCGGCAGCCCCAGCATTTT
J gene: TRBJ1-2; D gene: .; V gene: TRBV4-2; clone size: .; CDR3 protein: CASSHQNVAGYGYTF; CDR3 DNA: TGTGCCAGCAGCCACCAGAATGTCGCAGGATATGGCTACACCTTC
J gene: TRBJ2-7; D gene: .; V gene: TRBV15; clone size: .; CDR3 protein: CATSRGGGRTYEQYF; CDR3 DNA: TGTGCCACCAGCAGGGGGGGTGGACGGACCTACGAGCAGTACTTC
J gene: TRBJ2-5; D gene: TRBD2; V gene: TRBV11-2; clone size: .; CDR3 protein: CASSLTAPASGGTQETQYF; CDR3 DNA: TGTGCCAGCAGCTTAACGGCCCCCGCTAGCGGGGGGACCCAAGAGACCCAGTACTTC
J gene: TRBJ1-1; D gene: .; V gene: TRBV4-1; clone size: .; CDR3 protein: CASSQGSGQRNTEAFF; CDR3 DNA: TGCGCCAGCAGTCAGGGATCGGGACAACGGAACACTGAAGCTTTCTTT
J gene: TRBJ2-2; D gene: TRBD2; V gene: TRBV4-1; clone size: .; CDR3 protein: CASSQSGGETGELFF; CDR3 DNA: TGCGCCAGCAGCCAGAGCGGGGGGGAGACCGGGGAGCTGTTTTTT
J gene: TRBJ1-2; D gene: TRBD1; V gene: TRBV5-1; clone size: .; CDR3 protein: CASSLGDRGNYGYTF; CDR3 DNA: TGCGCCAGCAGCTTGGGGGACAGGGGGAACTATGGCTACACCTTC
J gene: TRBJ1-3; D gene: .; V gene: TRBV5-6; clone size: .; CDR3 protein: CASSLATVGSGNTIYF; CDR3 DNA: TGTGCCAGCAGCTTGGCCACGGTCGGCTCTGGAAACACCATATATTTT
J gene: TRBJ1-2; D gene: TRBD1; V gene: TRBV9; clone size: .; CDR3 protein: CASSVGQGAGFYTF; CDR3 DNA: TGTGCCAGCAGCGTAGGGCAGGGGGCCGGTTTCTACACCTTC
J gene: TRBJ2-1; D gene: TRBD2; V gene: TRBV7-9; clone size: .; CDR3 protein: CASSSYRGGVYNEQFF; CDR3 DNA: TGTGCCAGCAGCTCCTACCGGGGGGGGGTCTACAATGAGCAGTTCTTC